This is a list of T cell receptor beta chains from one sample in a study of T cell clones after liver transplantation. This table comes from immunoSEQ multiplex PCR, and its TCRdb copy is limited to in-frame clones, with some not included. Found here are around 70,000 clones, 85% to 95% of them singletons; the top ten hold 0.75% to 1%. Sequencing was performed on CD4+ T cells from blood, taken less than 28 months after liver transplant. These receptors all come from a human patient who received a liver transplant. The T cells may partly be graft donor cells. Both conserved end residues are part of each CDR3. Each record gives: D gene, J gene, V gene, CDR3 protein, CDR3 DNA. D genes are given only for firm matches.

>.|TRBJ2-7|TRBV28
CASGVRTLTYEQYF
TGTGCCAGCGGGGTCCGGACCCTGACCTACGAGCAGTACTTC
>.|TRBJ1-2|TRBV29-1
CSVDGEAHGWNGYTF
TGCAGCGTTGACGGCGAGGCCCATGGGTGGAATGGCTACACCTTC
>.|TRBJ2-5|TRBV5-1
CASSVGGVKETQYF
TGCGCCAGCAGCGTCGGGGGAGTAAAAGAGACCCAGTACTTC
>.|TRBJ2-2|TRBV7-9
CASSSQGNTGELFF
TGTGCCAGCAGCTCCCAGGGGAACACCGGGGAGCTGTTTTTT
>TRBD2|TRBJ2-1|TRBV11-3
CASSFDLAGGYNEQFF
TGTGCCAGCAGCTTCGACCTAGCGGGAGGGTACAATGAGCAGTTCTTC
>.|TRBJ1-1|TRBV19
CASSIGQATMNTEAFF
TGTGCCAGTAGTATTGGTCAGGCAACCATGAACACTGAAGCTTTCTTT
>.|TRBJ1-1|TRBV6-5
CASSYSGLTEAFF
TGTGCCAGCAGTTACTCTGGCCTCACTGAAGCTTTCTTT
>.|TRBJ2-7|TRBV12-5
CASAPAQVTYEQYF
TGTGCTAGTGCCCCAGCCCAGGTTACCTACGAGCAGTACTTC
>TRBD1|TRBJ1-1|TRBV29-1
CSAQGAGTEAFF
TGCAGCGCCCAGGGGGCAGGTACTGAAGCTTTCTTT
>TRBD1|TRBJ2-3|TRBV5-1
CASSFQTGGTDTQYF
TGCGCCAGCAGCTTCCAGACAGGGGGGACAGATACGCAGTATTTT
>.|TRBJ2-7|TRBV14
CASSQVARFPRDEQYF
TGTGCCAGCAGCCAAGTCGCCCGGTTTCCGAGGGACGAGCAGTACTTC
>.|TRBJ1-1|TRBV5-6
CASSLSGGTEAFF
TGTGCCAGCAGCTTGAGTGGGGGCACTGAAGCTTTCTTT
>TRBD2|TRBJ2-7|TRBV6-1
CASSELSGFSASEQYF
TGTGCCAGCAGTGAACTTAGCGGGTTTTCGGCGAGCGAGCAGTACTTC